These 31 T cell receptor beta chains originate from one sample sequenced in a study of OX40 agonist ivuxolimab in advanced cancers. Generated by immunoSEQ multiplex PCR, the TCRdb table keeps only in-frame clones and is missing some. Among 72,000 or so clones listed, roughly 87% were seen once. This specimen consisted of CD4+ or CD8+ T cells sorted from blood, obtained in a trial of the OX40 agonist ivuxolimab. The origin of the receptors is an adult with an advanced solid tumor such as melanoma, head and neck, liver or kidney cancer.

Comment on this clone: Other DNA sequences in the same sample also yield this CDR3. CDR3 DNA sequence: TGCGCCAGCAGCCAAGATCGGCAGGGAAGGCAGCCCCAGCATTTT. It translates to CASSQDRQGRQPQHF. The genes are TRBV4-1 and TRBJ1-5; D may be TRBD1 (5 bases). CDR3 size: 15 residues. Germline loops: CDR1 MGHRA, CDR2 YSYEKL. The V and J ends lost 0 bases and 7 bases respectively, with 13 bases between them.

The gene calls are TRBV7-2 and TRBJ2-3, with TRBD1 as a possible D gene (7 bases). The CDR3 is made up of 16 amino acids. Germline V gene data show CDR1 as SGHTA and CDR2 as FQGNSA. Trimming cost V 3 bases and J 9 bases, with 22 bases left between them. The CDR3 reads CASSLAGQGGEVTQYF. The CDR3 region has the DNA TGTGCCAGCAGCTTGGCGGGGCAGGGGGGAGAGGTGACGCAGTATTTT.

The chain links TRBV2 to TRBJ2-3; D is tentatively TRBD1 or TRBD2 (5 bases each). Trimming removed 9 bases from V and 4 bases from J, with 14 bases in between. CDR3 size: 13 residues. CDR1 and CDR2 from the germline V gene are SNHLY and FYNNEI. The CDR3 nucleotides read TGTGCCAGTTGCCGGGACCCTGCAGATACGCAGTATTTT. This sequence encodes CASCRDPADTQYF.

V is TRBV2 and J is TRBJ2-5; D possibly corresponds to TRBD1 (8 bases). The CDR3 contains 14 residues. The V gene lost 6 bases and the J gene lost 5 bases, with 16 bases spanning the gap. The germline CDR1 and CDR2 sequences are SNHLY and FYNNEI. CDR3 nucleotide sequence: TGTGCCAGCAGGACCCTACAGGGGGGGGAGACCCAGTACTTC. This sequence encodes CASRTLQGGETQYF.

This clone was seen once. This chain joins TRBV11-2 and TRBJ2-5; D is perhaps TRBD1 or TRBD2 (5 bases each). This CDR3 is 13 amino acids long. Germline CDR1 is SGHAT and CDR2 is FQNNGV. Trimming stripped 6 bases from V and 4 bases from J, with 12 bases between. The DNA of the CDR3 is TGTGCCAGCAGGATGGGTGGGGGAGAGACCCAGTACTTC. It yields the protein CASRMGGGETQYF.

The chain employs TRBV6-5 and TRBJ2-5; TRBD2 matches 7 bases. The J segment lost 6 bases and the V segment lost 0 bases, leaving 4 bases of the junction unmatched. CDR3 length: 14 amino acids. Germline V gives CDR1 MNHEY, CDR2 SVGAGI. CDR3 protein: CASSYSREEKTQYF. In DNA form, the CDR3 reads TGTGCCAGCAGTTACTCTCGGGAGGAAAAGACCCAGTACTTC.

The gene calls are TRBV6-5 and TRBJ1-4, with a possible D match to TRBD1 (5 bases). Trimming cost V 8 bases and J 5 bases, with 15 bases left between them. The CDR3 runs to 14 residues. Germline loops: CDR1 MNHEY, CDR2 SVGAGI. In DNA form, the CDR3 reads TGTGCCAGCCGCCCCGGGGGGAACAATGAAAAACTGTTTTTT. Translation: CASRPGGNNEKLFF.

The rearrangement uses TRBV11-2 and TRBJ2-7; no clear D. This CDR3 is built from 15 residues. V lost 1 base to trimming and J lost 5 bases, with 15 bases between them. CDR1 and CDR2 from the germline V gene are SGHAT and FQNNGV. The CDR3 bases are TGTGCCAGCAGCTTAGGCAGTAATCCGGCTAACGAGCAGTACTTC. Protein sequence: CASSLGSNPANEQYF.

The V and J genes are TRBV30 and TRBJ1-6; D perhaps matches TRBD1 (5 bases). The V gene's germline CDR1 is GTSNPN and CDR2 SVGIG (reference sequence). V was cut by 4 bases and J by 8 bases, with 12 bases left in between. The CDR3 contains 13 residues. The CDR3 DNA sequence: TGTGCCTGGATGGGTGACAGCCATTCACCCCTCCACTTT. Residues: CAWMGDSHSPLHF.

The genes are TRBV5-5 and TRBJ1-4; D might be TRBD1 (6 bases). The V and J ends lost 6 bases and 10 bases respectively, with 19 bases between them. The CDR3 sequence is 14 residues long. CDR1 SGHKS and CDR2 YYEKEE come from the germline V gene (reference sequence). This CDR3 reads CASTLAGAPGKLFF. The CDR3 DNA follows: TGTGCCAGCACCTTAGCAGGGGCGCCCGGAAAACTGTTTTTT. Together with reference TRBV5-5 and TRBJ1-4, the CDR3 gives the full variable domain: DAGVTQSPTHLIKTRGQQVTLRCSPISGHKSVSWYQQVLGQGPQFIFQYYEKEERGRGNFPDRFSARQFPNYSSELNVNALLLGDSALYLCASTLAGAPGKLFFGSGTQLSVL.

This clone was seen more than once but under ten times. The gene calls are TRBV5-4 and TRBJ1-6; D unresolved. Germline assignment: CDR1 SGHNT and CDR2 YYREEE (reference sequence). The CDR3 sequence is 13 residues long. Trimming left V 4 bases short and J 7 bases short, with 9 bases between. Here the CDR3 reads CASSLDPNSPLHF. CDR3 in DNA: TGTGCCAGCAGCCTGGACCCCAATTCACCCCTCCACTTT.

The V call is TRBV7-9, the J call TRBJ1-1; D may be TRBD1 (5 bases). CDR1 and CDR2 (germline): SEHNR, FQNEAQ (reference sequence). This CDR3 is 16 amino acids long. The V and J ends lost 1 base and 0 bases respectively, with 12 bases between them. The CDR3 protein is CASSLGRGGMNTEAFF. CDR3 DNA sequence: TGTGCCAGCAGCTTAGGCCGGGGGGGGATGAACACTGAAGCTTTCTTT.

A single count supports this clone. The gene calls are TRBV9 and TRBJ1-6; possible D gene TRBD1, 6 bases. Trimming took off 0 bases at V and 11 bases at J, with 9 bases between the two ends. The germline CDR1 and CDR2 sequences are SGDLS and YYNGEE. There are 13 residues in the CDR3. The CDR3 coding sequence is TGTGCCAGCAGCGTAGCTGGACAGCCACCCCTCCACTTT. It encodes CASSVAGQPPLHF.

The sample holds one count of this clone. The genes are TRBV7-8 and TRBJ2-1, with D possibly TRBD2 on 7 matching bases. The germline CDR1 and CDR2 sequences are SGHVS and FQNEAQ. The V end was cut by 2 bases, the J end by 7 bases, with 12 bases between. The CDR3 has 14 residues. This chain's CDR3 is CASSLWEGGNEQFF. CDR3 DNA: TGTGCCAGCAGCTTATGGGAGGGGGGGAATGAGCAGTTCTTC.

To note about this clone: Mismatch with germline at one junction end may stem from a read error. The CDR3 spells CASSFGTSGRAIGETQYF. The CDR3 DNA reads as TGTGCTAGCAGCTTCGGGACTAGCGGGAGGGCCATCGGGGAGACCCAGTACTTC. V usage is TRBV7-7 and J usage is TRBJ2-5; 16 nucleotides align to TRBD2. CDR3 length: 18 amino acids. The V gene's germline CDR1 is SSHAT and CDR2 FNYEAQ (reference sequence).

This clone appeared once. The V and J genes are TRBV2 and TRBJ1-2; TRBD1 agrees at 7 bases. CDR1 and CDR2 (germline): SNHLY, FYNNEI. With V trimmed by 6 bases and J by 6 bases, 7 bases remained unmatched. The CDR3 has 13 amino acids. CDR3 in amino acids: CASREGAGDGYTF. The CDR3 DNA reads TGTGCCAGCAGGGAGGGGGCAGGGGATGGCTACACCTTC.

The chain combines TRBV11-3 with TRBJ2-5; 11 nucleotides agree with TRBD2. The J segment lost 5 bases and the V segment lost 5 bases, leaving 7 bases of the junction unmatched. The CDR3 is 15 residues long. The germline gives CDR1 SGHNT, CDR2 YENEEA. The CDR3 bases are TGTGCCAGCAGCCTTAGCGGGGGGGTCTGGGAGACCCAGTACTTC. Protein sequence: CASSLSGGVWETQYF.

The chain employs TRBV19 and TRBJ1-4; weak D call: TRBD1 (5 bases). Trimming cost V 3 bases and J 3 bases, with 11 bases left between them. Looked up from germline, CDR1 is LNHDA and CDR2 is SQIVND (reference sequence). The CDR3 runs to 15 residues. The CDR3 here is CASSIRGGANEKLFF. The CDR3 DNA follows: TGTGCCAGTAGTATCCGCGGGGGAGCTAATGAAAAACTGTTTTTT.

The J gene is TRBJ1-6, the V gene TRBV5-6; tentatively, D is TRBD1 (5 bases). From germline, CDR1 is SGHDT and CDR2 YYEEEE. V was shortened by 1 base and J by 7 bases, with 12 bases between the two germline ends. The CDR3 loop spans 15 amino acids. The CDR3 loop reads CASSLQGSGNSPLHF. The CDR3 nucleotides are TGTGCCAGCAGCTTGCAGGGTTCGGGGAATTCACCCCTCCACTTT.

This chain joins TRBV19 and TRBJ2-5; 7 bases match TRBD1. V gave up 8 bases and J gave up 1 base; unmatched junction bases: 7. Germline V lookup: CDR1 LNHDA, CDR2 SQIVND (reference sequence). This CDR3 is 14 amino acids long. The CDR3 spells CASSDRPRQETQYF. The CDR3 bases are TGTGCCAGTTCGGACAGGCCACGCCAAGAGACCCAGTACTTC. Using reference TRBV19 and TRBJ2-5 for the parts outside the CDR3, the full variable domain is DGGITQSPKYLFRKEGQNVTLSCEQNLNHDAMYWYRQDPGQGLRLIYYSQIVNDFQKGDIAEGYSVSREKKESFPLTVTSAQKNPTAFYLCASSDRPRQETQYFGPGTRLLVL.

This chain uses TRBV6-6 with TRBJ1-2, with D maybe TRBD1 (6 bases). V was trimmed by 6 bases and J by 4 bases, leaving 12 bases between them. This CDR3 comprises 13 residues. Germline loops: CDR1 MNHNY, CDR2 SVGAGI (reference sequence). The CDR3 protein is CASRRTGRYGYTF. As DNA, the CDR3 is TGTGCCAGCAGACGAACAGGGCGCTATGGCTACACCTTC.

CDR3 region: CASSPQGGVVYEQYF. The CDR3 DNA follows: TGTGCCAGCTCACCACAGGGGGGGGTCGTATACGAGCAGTACTTC. V usage is TRBV18 and J usage is TRBJ2-7, with TRBD2 as a possible D gene (7 bases). CDR1 is KGHSH, CDR2 LQKENI, per germline. Trimming cost V 1 base and J 4 bases, with 14 bases left between them. The CDR3 covers 15 residues. Complete variable domain (other parts from reference TRBV18 and TRBJ2-7): NAGVMQNPRHLVRRRGQEARLRCSPMKGHSHVYWYRQLPEEGLKFMVYLQKENIIDESGMPKERFSAEFPKEGPSILRIQQVVRGDSAAYFCASSPQGGVVYEQYFGPGTRLTVT.

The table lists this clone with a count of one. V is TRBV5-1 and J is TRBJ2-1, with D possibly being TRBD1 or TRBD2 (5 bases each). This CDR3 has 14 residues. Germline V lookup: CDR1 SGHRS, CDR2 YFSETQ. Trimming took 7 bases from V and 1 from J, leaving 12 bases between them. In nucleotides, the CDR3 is TGCGCCAGCGGGCTTGGGGGTTCCTACAATGAGCAGTTCTTC. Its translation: CASGLGGSYNEQFF.

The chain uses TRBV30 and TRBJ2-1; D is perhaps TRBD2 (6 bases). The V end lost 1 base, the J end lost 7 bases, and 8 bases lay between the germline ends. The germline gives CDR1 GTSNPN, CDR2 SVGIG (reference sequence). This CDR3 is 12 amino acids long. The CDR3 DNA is TGTGCCTGGAGTGGAGGAGGGAATGAGCAGTTCTTC. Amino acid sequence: CAWSGGGNEQFF.

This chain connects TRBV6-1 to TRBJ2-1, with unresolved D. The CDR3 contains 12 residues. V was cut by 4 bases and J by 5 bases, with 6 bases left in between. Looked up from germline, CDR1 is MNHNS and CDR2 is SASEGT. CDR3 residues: CASSVRNNEQFF. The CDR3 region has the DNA TGTGCCAGCAGTGTAAGGAACAATGAGCAGTTCTTC.

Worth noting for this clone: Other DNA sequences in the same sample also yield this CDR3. The CDR3 protein is CASSLGGDGYTF. Here the CDR3 DNA reads TGCGCCAGCAGCTTGGGCGGGGATGGCTACACCTTC. V is TRBV5-1 and J is TRBJ1-2; D is unresolved. Germline CDR1 SGHRS, CDR2 YFSETQ. The V gene lost 0 bases and the J gene lost 6 bases, with 6 bases spanning the gap. This CDR3 region has 12 residues.

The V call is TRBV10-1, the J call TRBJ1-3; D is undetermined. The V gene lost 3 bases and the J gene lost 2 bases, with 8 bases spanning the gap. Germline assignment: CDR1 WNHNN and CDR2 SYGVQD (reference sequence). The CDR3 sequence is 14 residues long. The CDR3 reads CASSEAGPGNTIYF. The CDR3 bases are TGCGCCAGCAGTGAAGCAGGACCTGGAAACACCATATATTTT.

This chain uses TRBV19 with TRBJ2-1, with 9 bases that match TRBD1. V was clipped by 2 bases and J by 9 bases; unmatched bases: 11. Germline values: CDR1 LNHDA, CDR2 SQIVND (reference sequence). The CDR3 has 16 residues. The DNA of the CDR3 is TGTGCCAGTAGTATATCAGGGACAGGGAACGGCGGTGAGCAGTTCTTC. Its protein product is CASSISGTGNGGEQFF.

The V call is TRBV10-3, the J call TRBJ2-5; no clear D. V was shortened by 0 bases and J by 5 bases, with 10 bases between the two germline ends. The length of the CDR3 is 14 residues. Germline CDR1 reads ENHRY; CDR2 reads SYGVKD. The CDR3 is CAISESKNGETQYF. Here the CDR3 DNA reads TGTGCCATCAGTGAGTCGAAAAACGGGGAGACCCAGTACTTC.

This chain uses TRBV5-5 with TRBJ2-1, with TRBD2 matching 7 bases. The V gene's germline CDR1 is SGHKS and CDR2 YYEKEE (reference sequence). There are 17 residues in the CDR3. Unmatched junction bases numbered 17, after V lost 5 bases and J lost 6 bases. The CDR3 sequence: CASSSSARASGGNEQFF. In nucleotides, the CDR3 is TGTGCCAGCAGTTCAAGCGCTCGAGCGTCGGGGGGCAATGAGCAGTTCTTC.

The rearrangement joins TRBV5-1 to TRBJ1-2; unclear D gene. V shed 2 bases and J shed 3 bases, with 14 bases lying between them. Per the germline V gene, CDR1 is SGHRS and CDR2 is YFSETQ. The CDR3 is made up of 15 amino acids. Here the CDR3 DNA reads TGCGCCAGCAGCTTACACGGGCGATCGGACTATGGCTACACCTTC. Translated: CASSLHGRSDYGYTF.